This TCR beta chain was retrieved from a study of blood T cell repertoires in COVID-19. Study information: Nucleic acid was either cDNA or gDNA, and it came from T cells, B-cell-depleted T cells, or PBMCs.

CDR1 is LNHDA, CDR2 SQIVND, per germline (reference sequence). This CDR3 comprises 15 residues. V dropped 3 bases and J dropped 3 bases, with 12 bases sitting between them. Assay used: immunoSEQ multiplex PCR; TCRdb lists only in-frame clones, some missing. This sample has about 440,000 clones, with 87% found just once. Which cohort a participant joined came from the clinical history participants gave. Sequencing was done on a sample of PBMCs or T cells enriched from blood (not recorded which). The clonotype was recovered from a woman under 30 with acute COVID-19. V is TRBV19 and J is TRBJ2-4, with D perhaps TRBD1 (5 bases). The CDR3 sequence is CASSISGYGKNIQYF. Here the CDR3 DNA reads TGTGCCAGTAGTATCTCAGGGTACGGCAAAAACATTCAGTACTTC.